This T cell receptor (beta chain) was sequenced in a study of T cell changes during pregnancy in multiple sclerosis. With 8 bases clipped from V and 0 bases from J, the junction kept 6 bases outside the gene matches. The germline V gene encodes CDR1 MDHEN and CDR2 SYDVKM. The CDR3 contains 17 residues. This clone was observed once. Some clones are missing from TCRdb's copy, which holds only in-frame ones; the method was immunoSEQ multiplex PCR. Altogether 30,000 to 40,000 clones are present, around nine tenths being singletons, with the ten largest covering 0.7% to 0.8%. V gene TRBV28 combines with J gene TRBJ2-4; the match to TRBD2 covers 14 bases. Material: CD4+ T cells from peripheral blood mononuclear cells, obtained after pregnancy. This receptor was taken from a female donor in good health, enrolled as a control in a pregnancy study. The CDR3 here is CASATSGGAIAKNIQYF. The CDR3 nucleotides read TGTGCCAGCGCGACTAGCGGGGGGGCCATAGCCAAAAACATTCAGTACTTC.